Below are 5 T cell receptor beta chains sequenced from a single sample in a study of T cells in Graves' hyperthyroidism and ophthalmopathy. The CDR3 regions of TCR beta were amplified from RNA transcripts. The HTBI set primed first-round TCR CDR3 RT-PCR. TCRdb ran MiXCR on the multiplex PCR reads and lists one entry per CDR3 protein. The sample gives 650,000 to 750,000 distinct CDR3 sequences, 13% to 15% of which show up once; roughly a tenth is in the top ten. The specimen sequenced was blood. The receptors derive from a woman aged 18-29 years with Graves' hyperthyroidism.

The chain is built from TRBV14 and TRBJ2-3; no clear D gene. The V gene lost 6 bases and the J gene lost 0 bases, with 16 bases spanning the gap. From germline, CDR1 is SGHDN and CDR2 FVKESK. This CDR3 region has 16 residues. CDR3 nucleotides: TGTGCCAGCAGTGAACAAAGAGGCAGGAGCACAGATACGCAGTATTTT. As protein: CASSEQRGRSTDTQYF.

This clonotype has a count of ten or more. The chain carries TRBV7-2 and TRBJ2-7; D is unclear. V lost 4 bases, J lost 3 bases, and 13 bases lay in between. Germline-derived CDR1 and CDR2 are SGHTA and FQGNSA. The CDR3 is 14 residues long. Here the CDR3 DNA reads TGTGCCAGCAGCTGGAGCTCGGGTGGCTACGAGCAGTACTTC. Its translation is CASSWSSGGYEQYF.

The sample holds many counts of this clonotype. V is TRBV28 and J is TRBJ2-2, with a tentative D call TRBD2 (6 bases). The CDR3 spans 13 residues. Trimming left V 5 bases short and J 4 bases short, with 8 bases between. Germline V gene data show CDR1 as MDHEN and CDR2 as SYDVKM. The DNA for the CDR3 is TGTGCCAGCAGTCTAGCGCCCACCGGGGAGCTGTTTTTT. The encoded protein is CASSLAPTGELFF.

At least ten counts were recorded for this clonotype. The genes are TRBV12-3 or TRBV12-4 and TRBJ2-7; 8 positions agree with TRBD1. The CDR3 extends over 14 amino acids. V shed 3 bases, J shed 5 bases, and the junction held 6 bases outside the gene matches. The CDR3 is CASSLRQGANEQYF. The CDR3 DNA follows: TGTGCCAGCAGTTTGCGGCAGGGGGCCAACGAGCAGTACTTC.

This clonotype was recorded a few times. The V gene is TRBV7-9, the J gene TRBJ2-7, with 8 nucleotides matching TRBD2. This CDR3 has 15 residues. Germline CDR1 SEHNR, CDR2 FQNEAQ (reference sequence). Trimming removed 3 bases from V and 4 bases from J; junction bases left unmatched: 8. The CDR3 DNA reads as TGTGCCAGCAGCTTTTTCCGGGAGGGAGGATACGAGCAGTACTTC. As protein: CASSFFREGGYEQYF.